What follows are 15 T cell receptor beta chains derived from one specimen sequenced in a study of CD8 T cells in ankylosing spondylitis. Study-wide points: Characteristic, it appeared, of ankylosing spondylitis blood was a TCR beta motif of roughly eight highly homologous variants.

TCRdb used MiXCR to reprocess the 5' RACE reads, holding one entry per CDR3 protein. The sample lists about 390,000 distinct CDR3 sequences, about a fifth occurring once. Antigens of these TCRs are unknown. The source material was blood, either unsorted or a sorted T cell fraction (not recorded which). The receptors originated from a male donor with ankylosing spondylitis.

The V and J genes are TRBV5-1 and TRBJ2-7, with D hard to call. Trimming stripped 3 bases from V and 4 bases from J, with 11 bases between. The germline V gene encodes CDR1 SGHRS and CDR2 YFSETQ. This CDR3 is built from 13 residues. CDR3 nucleotides: TGCGCCAGCAGCTCCCCCGGTGGGTACGAGCAGTACTTC. It translates to CASSSPGGYEQYF.

This clonotype has more than one count but fewer than ten. The V gene is TRBV24-1, the J gene TRBJ2-1; 9 nucleotides agree with TRBD1. There are 13 residues in the CDR3. V was clipped by 9 bases and J by 8 bases; unmatched bases: 7. Per the germline V gene, CDR1 is KGHDR and CDR2 is SFDVKD. The CDR3 here is CATSQGALYEQFF. The CDR3 DNA is TGTGCCACCTCACAGGGGGCCTTGTATGAGCAGTTCTTC.

This clonotype turned up a few times. This chain uses TRBV20-1 with TRBJ2-5; D might be TRBD1 (7 bases). CDR1 and CDR2 from the germline V gene are DFQATT and SNEGSKA (reference sequence). The CDR3 is made up of 14 amino acids. Trimming took off 6 bases at V and 4 bases at J, with 18 bases between the two ends. This CDR3 reads CSADKQGRGETQYF. CDR3 DNA: TGCAGTGCGGACAAACAGGGGCGGGGAGAGACCCAGTACTTC.

This clonotype was detected a few times. V usage is TRBV20-1 and J usage is TRBJ2-1; 9 nucleotides line up with TRBD2. From germline, CDR1 is DFQATT and CDR2 SNEGSKA (reference sequence). This CDR3 is 15 amino acids long. The V gene end was trimmed by 5 bases and the J gene end by 4 bases; junction bases not matched to a gene: 9. The CDR3, as DNA: TGCAGTGCTTGGCCCGGGACTAGCATATACAATGAGCAGTTCTTC. This codes for CSAWPGTSIYNEQFF.

The chain combines TRBV3-1 with TRBJ2-3, with D tentatively TRBD1 or TRBD2 (5 bases each). Trimming took 2 bases from V and 4 from J, leaving 16 bases between them. The CDR3 sequence is 16 residues long. CDR1 and CDR2 (germline): LGHDT, YNNKEL (reference sequence). This CDR3 reads CASSQRTGAGADTQYF. The DNA of the CDR3 is TGTGCCAGCAGCCAAAGGACTGGGGCCGGGGCAGATACGCAGTATTTT.

There are a few counts of this clonotype. The chain couples TRBV5-1 to TRBJ1-1, with D tentatively TRBD1 (5 bases). Deletions cut 4 bases from V and 4 bases from J, with 14 bases between. The CDR3 runs to 14 residues. Germline CDR1 is SGHRS and CDR2 is YFSETQ. CDR3 in amino acids: CASSPGRGFTEAFF. In DNA, the CDR3 is TGCGCCAGCAGCCCGGGGAGGGGATTCACTGAAGCTTTCTTT.

The rearrangement uses TRBV5-6 and TRBJ2-3; 7 bases are shared with TRBD1. Germline V gives CDR1 SGHDT, CDR2 YYEEEE. This CDR3 region has 17 residues. J lost 2 bases, V lost 0 bases, and 9 bases had no gene match. The CDR3 sequence: CASSLAAGGDLTDTQYF. CDR3 coding DNA: TGTGCCAGCAGCTTGGCGGCAGGGGGTGACCTCACAGATACGCAGTATTTT.

The V and J genes are TRBV19 and TRBJ1-2; no definite D call. This CDR3 has 13 residues. The V end lost 4 bases, the J end lost 7 bases, and 13 bases lay between the germline ends. Germline V gene data show CDR1 as LNHDA and CDR2 as SQIVND (reference sequence). CDR3 sequence (DNA): TGTGCCAGTAGTACTCGGTCAGTCCTTGGCTACACCTTC. Protein: CASSTRSVLGYTF.

The gene calls are TRBV29-1 and TRBJ2-5; D remains unclear. Germline V lookup: CDR1 SQVTM, CDR2 ANQGSEA. This CDR3 is 11 amino acids long. Trimming removed 5 bases at V and 5 bases at J, with 9 bases between. Here the CDR3 DNA reads TGCAGCGTTTTTGGGTGGGAGACCCAGTACTTC. Amino acid sequence: CSVFGWETQYF.

The chain links TRBV3-1 to TRBJ2-2; TRBD2 might be the D (5 bases). The CDR3 consists of 14 residues. Looked up from germline, CDR1 is LGHDT and CDR2 is YNNKEL (reference sequence). Trimming removed 1 base from V and 7 bases from J, with 10 bases in between. CDR3 sequence reads: CASSQGVAIGELFF. CDR3 DNA sequence: TGTGCCAGCAGCCAAGGCGTAGCGATCGGGGAGCTGTTTTTT.

The chain is built from TRBV29-1 and TRBJ1-2, with no clear D. Germline CDR1 reads SQVTM; CDR2 reads ANQGSEA. With 2 bases removed from V and 2 bases from J, the gap between germline ends came to 12 bases. The CDR3 length is 14 residues. The CDR3 region has the DNA TGCAGCGTTGAATTTCAGGAATCCAACTATGGCTACACCTTC. It translates to CSVEFQESNYGYTF.

Only a few counts were recorded for this clonotype. The chain links TRBV20-1 to TRBJ2-1, with 13 bases matching TRBD2. The CDR3 length is 17 residues. The J segment lost 1 base and the V segment lost 3 bases, leaving 6 bases of the junction unmatched. Germline CDR1 and CDR2: DFQATT and SNEGSKA (reference sequence). CDR3 loop: CSASLLAGGSSYNEQFF. The CDR3 coding sequence is TGCAGTGCTAGTCTACTAGCGGGAGGGTCGTCCTACAATGAGCAGTTCTTC.

The rearrangement links TRBV10-2 to TRBJ2-5; the match to TRBD1 covers 9 bases. Per the germline V gene, CDR1 is WSHSY and CDR2 is SAAADI. After removal of 3 bases from V and 5 bases from J, the junction contained 4 bases not matched to a gene. There are 14 residues in the CDR3. For the CDR3, the DNA is TGCGCCAGCAGTGACCCGGGACAGGGTGAGACCCAGTACTTC. It translates to CASSDPGQGETQYF.

This chain uses TRBV7-3 with TRBJ2-2, with D unresolved. The CDR3 sequence is 15 residues long. The germline gives CDR1 SGHTA, CDR2 FQGTGA. V shed 5 bases and J shed 6 bases, with 16 bases lying between them. CDR3: CASSPSKAVSGELFF. Here the CDR3 DNA reads TGTGCCAGCAGCCCTTCCAAGGCGGTGTCCGGGGAGCTGTTTTTT.

This clonotype was seen only a few times. The V gene is TRBV4-1, the J gene TRBJ2-3; the match to TRBD2 covers 9 bases. The V gene end was trimmed by 1 base and the J gene end by 2 bases; junction bases not matched to a gene: 10. The CDR3 runs 18 residues. The germline V gene has CDR1 MGHRA and CDR2 YSYEKL. The CDR3: CASSQGLAESETTDTQYF. DNA of the CDR3: TGCGCCAGCAGCCAAGGACTAGCGGAGTCGGAAACCACAGATACGCAGTATTTT.